This passage covers 25 T cell receptor beta chains from one sample sequenced in a study of blood T cells in healthy people across ages. The authors ran a second PCR of 7 to 11 cycles using a sample-barcoded 5' primer and a J-beta primer mix. A single record per CDR3 protein comes from TCRdb applying MiXCR to the 5' RACE reads. The table lists hundreds of thousands of distinct CDR3 sequences, more than 40% of them singletons. Sequenced input: blood. The receptor set was obtained from a woman aged 60 to 75 in good health.

This clonotype showed up just a few times. The V call is TRBV24-1, the J call TRBJ2-1, with 15 positions matching TRBD2. The CDR3 consists of 16 residues. Germline values: CDR1 KGHDR, CDR2 SFDVKD. Trimming cost V 3 bases and J 13 bases; bases outside gene matches: 9. In nucleotides, the CDR3 is TGTGCCACCAGTGATCCGGGACTAGCGGGAGGCTTTGGACAGTTCTTC. Amino acids: CATSDPGLAGGFGQFF.

The chain combines TRBV20-1 with TRBJ2-7; TRBD2 is a possible D gene (6 bases). Near its end, the DNA agrees better with TRBJ2-4, so the J call may be wrong. The CDR3 spans 13 residues. The germline CDR1 and CDR2 sequences are DFQATT and SNEGSKA (reference sequence). The CDR3 sequence is CSAKEGGLDIQYF. Written as DNA, the CDR3 is TGCAGTGCTAAAGAGGGAGGATTGGACATTCAGTACTTC.

This clonotype was recorded at least ten times. The chain couples TRBV7-9 to TRBJ1-1; D is uncertain. Germline V gives CDR1 SEHNR, CDR2 FQNEAQ (reference sequence). V was pared by 5 bases and J by 3 bases, with 13 bases between. The CDR3 runs 14 residues. CDR3 sequence: CASSLTGSDTEAFF. In nucleotides, the CDR3 is TGTGCCAGCAGCCTCACCGGGAGCGACACTGAAGCTTTCTTT.

The count of this clonotype is one. The chain couples TRBV7-2 to TRBJ2-3; 8 positions agree with TRBD1. V dropped 5 bases and J dropped 0; count of bases not matched to a gene: 10. The CDR3 consists of 17 residues. Germline V gene lookup returns CDR1 SGHTA and CDR2 FQGNSA. This CDR3 is CASSQRTGGGSTDTQYF. The CDR3, as DNA: TGTGCCAGCAGCCAACGTACAGGGGGTGGGAGCACAGATACGCAGTATTTT.

V gene TRBV3-1 combines with J gene TRBJ1-1; 9 bases are shared with TRBD1. Per germline, CDR1 LGHDT and CDR2 YNNKEL (reference sequence). After removal of 0 bases from V and 0 bases from J, the junction contained 5 bases not matched to a gene. CDR3 length: 17 amino acids. Written as DNA, the CDR3 is TGTGCCAGCAGCCAAGATTGGACAGGGGACATGAACACTGAAGCTTTCTTT. This sequence encodes CASSQDWTGDMNTEAFF. Combining the CDR3 with reference TRBV3-1 and TRBJ1-1 gives the whole variable domain DTAVSQTPKYLVTQMGNDKSIKCEQNLGHDTMYWYKQDSKKFLKIMFSYNNKELIINETVPNRFSPKSPDKAHLNLHINSLELGDSAVYFCASSQDWTGDMNTEAFFGQGTRLTVV.

Turning to this clonotype: A much larger clone is a single base away; this may be a read error. This chain links TRBV20-1 with TRBJ2-3, with a tentative D call TRBD2 (6 bases). The CDR3 has 15 residues. The ends were cut back, 2 bases at V and 3 bases at J, with 15 bases in the middle. Germline V gives CDR1 DFQATT, CDR2 SNEGSKA (reference sequence). The CDR3 nucleotides are TGCAGTGCTAGAAATCACATGGCGGGGACAGATACGCAGTATTTT. Translation: CSARNHMAGTDTQYF.

This sequence joins TRBV9 and TRBJ2-1; perhaps TRBD2 as D (5 bases). This CDR3 contains 15 residues. The germline CDR1 and CDR2 sequences are SGDLS and YYNGEE. Trimming left V 3 bases short and J 0 bases short, with 10 bases between. The CDR3 sequence: CASSAGLLSYNEQFF. In DNA form, the CDR3 reads TGTGCCAGCAGCGCCGGACTTCTCTCCTACAATGAGCAGTTCTTC.

This CDR3 reads CASRTRENTEAFF. CDR3 nucleotides: TGTGCCAGCAGGACCAGGGAGAACACTGAAGCTTTCTTT. V usage is TRBV12-3 or TRBV12-4 and J usage is TRBJ1-1, with a possible D match to TRBD1 (5 bases). The V gene lost 6 bases and the J gene lost 1 base, with 9 bases spanning the gap. The CDR3 has 13 amino acids.

This clonotype was recorded many times. This chain joins TRBV14 and TRBJ1-2, with D hard to call. V dropped 1 base and J dropped 2 bases, with 8 bases sitting between them. Germline assignment: CDR1 SGHDN and CDR2 FVKESK. The CDR3 is made up of 14 amino acids. Here the CDR3 DNA reads TGTGCCAGCAGCCAAGTAGCAGTCAACTATGGCTACACCTTC. Its translation is CASSQVAVNYGYTF.

The V gene is TRBV10-3, the J gene TRBJ1-5; 8 bases agree with TRBD1. With V trimmed by 6 bases and J by 0 bases, 4 bases remained unmatched. CDR1 and CDR2 from the germline V gene are ENHRY and SYGVKD. The CDR3 runs 15 residues. The CDR3 protein is CAIRDRADSNQPQHF. CDR3 nucleotides: TGTGCCATCAGGGACAGGGCCGATAGCAATCAGCCCCAGCATTTT.

This sequence joins TRBV28 and TRBJ2-3, with D tentatively TRBD1 (5 bases). V lost 7 bases and J lost 7, with 15 bases in between. CDR3 size: 13 residues. The germline gives CDR1 MDHEN, CDR2 SYDVKM. CDR3 DNA: TGTGCCAGCACCAACCAAGGGGTAAATACGCAGTATTTT. Its translation: CASTNQGVNTQYF.

V usage is TRBV4-3 and J usage is TRBJ2-1, with D perhaps TRBD1 (6 bases). The CDR3 spans 15 residues. With 0 bases removed from V and 3 bases from J, the gap between germline ends came to 9 bases. In germline, CDR1 is LGHNA, CDR2 YSLEER. The chain's CDR3 is CASSQEVGHYNEQFF. The CDR3 DNA reads as TGCGCCAGCAGCCAAGAGGTGGGACACTACAATGAGCAGTTCTTC.

This clonotype was counted only a few times. The chain uses TRBV5-1 and TRBJ2-3; D unclear. The V and J ends lost 4 bases and 0 bases respectively, with 18 bases between them. The length of the CDR3 is 17 residues. The V gene's germline CDR1 is SGHRS and CDR2 YFSETQ. As DNA, the CDR3 is TGCGCCAGCAGCCCGAAGCGTGGGCTATCTAGCACAGATACGCAGTATTTT. Amino acids: CASSPKRGLSSTDTQYF.

This clonotype was seen only a few times. The chain carries TRBV15 and TRBJ2-1; D is perhaps TRBD1 or TRBD2 (5 bases each). CDR3 length: 13 amino acids. The V and J ends lost 3 bases and 3 bases respectively, with 6 bases between them. Germline CDR1 LNHNV, CDR2 YYDKDF (reference sequence). The CDR3 here is CATSRGDYNEQFF. CDR3 coding DNA: TGTGCCACCAGCAGGGGGGACTACAATGAGCAGTTCTTC. Drawing the rest from reference TRBV15 and TRBJ2-1, the complete variable domain is DAMVIQNPRYQVTQFGKPVTLSCSQTLNHNVMYWYQQKSSQAPKLLFHYYDKDFNNEADTPDNFQSRRPNTSFCFLDIRSPGLGDTAMYLCATSRGDYNEQFFGPGTRLTVL.

The chain employs TRBV4-3 and TRBJ2-5, with 13 bases lining up with TRBD2. The J segment lost 11 bases and the V segment lost 1 base, leaving 13 bases of the junction unmatched. Germline CDR1 reads LGHNA; CDR2 reads YSLEER. CDR3 length equals 17 residues. The CDR3 coding sequence is TGCGCCAGCAGCCAAGGCCGGGGACTAGCGGGGTACAATGAGCAGTACTTC. Its translation: CASSQGRGLAGYNEQYF.

The chain carries TRBV18 and TRBJ2-1; D might be TRBD1 (5 bases). The J call may not be correct, given that the DNA end is closer to TRBJ2-7. The CDR3 is made up of 12 amino acids. CDR1 and CDR2 (germline): KGHSH, LQKENI. The CDR3 nucleotides read TGTGCCAGCTCACCGACAGTCCACGAGCAGTACTTC. It codes for CASSPTVHEQYF.

Worth noting for this clonotype: Compared with germline, one end of the junction differs, possibly owing to a read error. The chain recombines TRBV20-1 with TRBJ2-3, with 14 bases aligning to TRBD2. Germline V gives CDR1 DFQATT, CDR2 SNEGSKA (reference sequence). This CDR3 region has 18 residues. The CDR3 spells CSASGLAGGPISTGTQYF. The CDR3 nucleotides read TGCAGTGCTTCTGGACTAGCGGGAGGACCCATTAGCACAGGTACGCAGTATTTT.

The sample holds a few counts of this clonotype. The V and J genes are TRBV20-1 and TRBJ2-3; 7 bases match TRBD1. The CDR3 consists of 14 residues. After removal of 6 bases from V and 2 bases from J, the junction contained 8 bases not matched to a gene. Germline V gene lookup returns CDR1 DFQATT and CDR2 SNEGSKA (reference sequence). The CDR3: CSAPRTGITDTQYF. CDR3 DNA: TGCAGTGCGCCCCGGACAGGTATCACAGATACGCAGTATTTT.

Concerning this clonotype: This may be a read error, as it is one base from a much larger clone. The chain has TRBV2 and TRBJ2-7, with 9 bases matching TRBD2. Per the germline V gene, CDR1 is SNHLY and CDR2 is FYNNEI. J gave up 7 bases and V 7 bases, and 14 bases lay outside the gene matches. The CDR3 has 15 residues. CDR3 in DNA: TGTGCCAGCAATGCCGTAGCGGGAGTCTACAATGAGCAGTACTTC. Encoded protein: CASNAVAGVYNEQYF.

The chain carries TRBV7-3 and TRBJ2-1, with D hard to call. Germline values: CDR1 SGHTA, CDR2 FQGTGA. Deletions cut 1 base from V and 5 bases from J, with 9 bases between. This CDR3 has 14 residues. CDR3 region: CASSLKSGDNEQFF. For the CDR3, the DNA is TGTGCCAGCAGCTTAAAATCCGGAGACAATGAGCAGTTCTTC.

The chain joins TRBV7-2 to TRBJ2-7; TRBD2 matches at 11 bases. The ends lost 5 bases at V and 7 bases at J; junction bases unmatched: 13. Germline loops: CDR1 SGHTA, CDR2 FQGNSA. The CDR3 covers 16 residues. CDR3 bases: TGTGCCAGCAGCGTAACCGGGACTAGCGGAGACAATGAGCAGTACTTC. The encoded protein is CASSVTGTSGDNEQYF.

The chain carries TRBV20-1 and TRBJ2-1; 9 nucleotides align to TRBD2. CDR1 DFQATT and CDR2 SNEGSKA come from the germline V gene (reference sequence). J was trimmed by 4 bases and V by 3 bases; bases with no gene match: 1. The CDR3 sequence is 13 residues long. This chain's CDR3 is CSASLAGYNEQFF. Written as DNA, the CDR3 is TGCAGTGCTAGCCTAGCGGGATACAATGAGCAGTTCTTC.

The J gene is TRBJ2-3, the V gene TRBV7-3, with 10 bases lining up with TRBD2. The germline CDR1 and CDR2 sequences are SGHTA and FQGTGA. The CDR3 length is 16 residues. Germline trimming cut 5 bases from V and 2 bases from J; bases unmatched to any gene: 7. CDR3 bases: TGTGCCAGCAGCCCAAGGGGGACTAGCGTCACAGATACGCAGTATTTT. Translation: CASSPRGTSVTDTQYF.

The CDR3 DNA follows: TGTGCCAGCAGCTTAGTTGCAGACTCCTACGAGCAGTACTTC. Protein: CASSLVADSYEQYF. J is TRBJ2-7 and V is TRBV7-9; no firm D call. The germline V gene encodes CDR1 SEHNR and CDR2 FQNEAQ (reference sequence). Trimming took off 1 base at V and 0 bases at J, with 7 bases between the two ends. The length of the CDR3 is 14 residues.

In this sample, this clonotype turned up many times. The chain recombines TRBV20-1 with TRBJ1-5; tentative D call: TRBD1 (6 bases). CDR1 and CDR2 from the germline V gene are DFQATT and SNEGSKA (reference sequence). Deletions cut 5 bases from V and 0 bases from J, with 20 bases between. This CDR3 spans 17 amino acids. The chain's CDR3 is CSALETGEKSSNQPQHF. CDR3 DNA sequence: TGCAGTGCTCTGGAGACAGGAGAGAAATCTAGCAATCAGCCCCAGCATTTT.